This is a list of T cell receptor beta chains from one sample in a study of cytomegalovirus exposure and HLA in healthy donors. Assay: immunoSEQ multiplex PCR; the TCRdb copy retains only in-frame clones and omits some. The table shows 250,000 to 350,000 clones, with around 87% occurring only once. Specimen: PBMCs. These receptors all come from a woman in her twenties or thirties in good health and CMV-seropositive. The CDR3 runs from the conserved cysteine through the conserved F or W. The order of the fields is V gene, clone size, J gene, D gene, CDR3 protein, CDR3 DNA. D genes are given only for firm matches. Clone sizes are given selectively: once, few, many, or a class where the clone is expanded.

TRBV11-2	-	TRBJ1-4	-	CASSLDVGNEKLFF	TGTGCCAGCAGCTTAGATGTAGGGAACGAAAAACTGTTTTTT
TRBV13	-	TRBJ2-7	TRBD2	CASSVGLAGVSYEQYF	TGTGCCAGCAGCGTGGGACTAGCGGGAGTCTCCTACGAGCAGTACTTC
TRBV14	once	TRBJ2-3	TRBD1	CASSTWDRVTDTQYF	TGTGCCAGCAGCACCTGGGACAGGGTTACAGATACGCAGTATTTT
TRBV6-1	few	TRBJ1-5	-	CASSEEQGQPQHF	TGTGCCAGCAGTGAGGAACAGGGACAGCCCCAGCATTTT
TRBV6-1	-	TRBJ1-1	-	CASSDEGLENTEAFF	TGTGCCAGCAGTGATGAGGGTCTAGAGAACACTGAAGCTTTCTTT
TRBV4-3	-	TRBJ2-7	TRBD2	CASSSGTSGAPYEQYF	TGCGCCAGCAGCTCCGGGACTAGCGGGGCCCCCTACGAGCAGTACTTC
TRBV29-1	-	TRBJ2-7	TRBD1	CSVGYGTGYQYF	TGCAGCGTTGGTTATGGGACAGGTTATCAGTACTTC
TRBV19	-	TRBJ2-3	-	CASSIASSLTDTQYF	TGTGCCAGTAGTATAGCGAGCAGCCTCACAGATACGCAGTATTTT
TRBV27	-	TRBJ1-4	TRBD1	CASSLGQLNEKLFF	TGTGCCAGCAGCCTGGGACAGTTAAATGAAAAACTGTTTTTT
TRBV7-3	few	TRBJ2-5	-	CASSLGTTGETQYF	TGTGCCAGCAGCTTAGGGACAACAGGAGAGACCCAGTACTTC
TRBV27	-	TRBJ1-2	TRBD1	CASTKNGQGVFDGYTF	TGTGCCAGCACCAAAAATGGACAGGGAGTGTTTGATGGCTACACCTTC
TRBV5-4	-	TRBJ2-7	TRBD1	CASSRQGYEQYF	TGTGCCAGCAGCCGACAGGGGTACGAGCAGTACTTC
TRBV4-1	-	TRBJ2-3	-	CASSQDWELDTQYF	TGCGCCAGCAGCCAAGATTGGGAATTAGATACGCAGTATTTT
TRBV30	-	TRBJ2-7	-	CAWSIGGLEQYF	TGTGCCTGGAGTATAGGGGGGCTCGAGCAGTACTTC
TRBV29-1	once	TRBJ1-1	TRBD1	CSVVTGDSTEAFF	TGCAGCGTTGTAACAGGGGATAGCACTGAAGCTTTCTTT
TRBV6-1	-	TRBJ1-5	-	CASSVGGSDQPQHF	TGTGCCAGCAGTGTGGGAGGGTCGGACCAGCCCCAGCATTTT
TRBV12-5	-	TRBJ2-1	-	CASGNYNEQFF	TGTGCTAGTGGTAACTACAATGAGCAGTTCTTC
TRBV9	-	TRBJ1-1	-	CASSVGSQYTEAFF	TGTGCCAGCAGCGTAGGCAGCCAGTACACTGAAGCTTTCTTT
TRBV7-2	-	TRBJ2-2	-	CASSPIVQAGELFF	TGTGCCAGCAGCCCTATTGTGCAAGCCGGGGAGCTGTTTTTT
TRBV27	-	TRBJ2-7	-	CASSPLDISYEQYF	TGTGCCAGCAGTCCCTTGGACATCTCCTACGAGCAGTACTTC
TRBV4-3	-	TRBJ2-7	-	CASSQDLGREKYF	TGCGCCAGCAGCCAAGACCTCGGTAGGGAGAAGTACTTC
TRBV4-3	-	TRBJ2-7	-	CASTPDISYSYEQYF	TGCGCCAGCACCCCGGATATTTCTTACTCCTACGAGCAGTACTTC
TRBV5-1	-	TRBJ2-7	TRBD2	CASSLVSGSSYEQYF	TGCGCCAGCAGCTTGGTCAGCGGGAGCTCCTACGAGCAGTACTTC
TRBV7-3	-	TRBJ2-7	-	CASSLQGGYEQYF	TGTGCCAGCAGCTTACAGGGAGGCTACGAGCAGTACTTC
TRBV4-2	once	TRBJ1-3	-	CASSQERHSVLPGNTIYF	TGTGCCAGCAGCCAAGAGAGGCACAGCGTGCTCCCTGGAAACACCATATATTTT
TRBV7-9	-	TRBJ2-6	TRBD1	CASSTGDRLSGANVLTF	TGTGCCAGCAGCACCGGGGACAGACTCTCTGGGGCCAACGTCCTGACTTTC
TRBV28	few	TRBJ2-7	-	CASSSGTLYEQYF	TGTGCCAGCAGTTCCGGGACTCTCTACGAGCAGTACTTC